The entry below gives a single T cell receptor beta chain sequence along with its context. Its cognate antigen is unknown. Time point described: week 5, during vaccination. Every single dose of the vaccine, 300 ug of mutant IDH1 20-mer peptide, came with topical imiquimod. Astrocytomas found in donors were new, WHO grade 3 or 4, IDH1-mutant and ATRX-lost. This entry is derived from a study of a mutant IDH1 vaccine in newly diagnosed glioma. Study-wide background: Vaccinations, eight in total, occurred in weeks 1, 3, 5, 7, 11, 15, 19, 23.

General study findings and limits: Immune responses induced by vaccination arose in just under 95% of the patients.

This CDR3 comprises 15 residues. J lost 2 bases, V lost 4 bases, and 4 bases had no gene match. CDR1 MNHNS and CDR2 SASEGT come from the germline V gene. The assay was immunoSEQ multiplex PCR, and TCRdb's table has in-frame clones only and misses some. The data show 50,000 or so clones, 78% seen once. The source was PBMCs, collected from a glioma patient whose treatment included an IDH1 peptide vaccine. The chain recombines TRBV6-1 with TRBJ2-7, with TRBD2 identical over 11 bases. The receptor was derived from a woman in her thirties or forties with glioma. In DNA, the CDR3 is TGTGCCAGCAGTGTGACTAGCGGGGCGCCCTACGAGCAGTACTTC. As protein: CASSVTSGAPYEQYF.